This TCR beta chain is from a study of response to subunit inactivated influenza vaccine. This CDR3 comprises 15 residues. The ends lost 2 bases at V and 9 bases at J; junction bases unmatched: 8. CDR1 and CDR2 from the germline V gene are DFQATT and SNEGSKA (reference sequence). Whole-study findings and limits: The authors suggested that few new T cells are recruited per seasonal influenza vaccination.

A note on this clonotype: Its antigen is not known.

TCRdb redid the calling of the RT-PCR reads with MiXCR, one entry per CDR3 protein. Among hundreds of thousands of distinct CDR3 sequences, roughly 15% were seen once, and the ten largest hold approximately 7.6%. The sequence was collected from a man aged 45 to 65 who received an inactivated influenza vaccine. The gene calls are TRBV20-1 and TRBJ1-6; 9 bases are shared with TRBD1. Sequenced material: PBMCs from blood, taken 14 to 15 days before vaccination. The CDR3 DNA sequence: TGCAGTGCTAGAACACCGGGACAGGGTGTTTCACCCCTCCACTTT. This codes for CSARTPGQGVSPLHF.